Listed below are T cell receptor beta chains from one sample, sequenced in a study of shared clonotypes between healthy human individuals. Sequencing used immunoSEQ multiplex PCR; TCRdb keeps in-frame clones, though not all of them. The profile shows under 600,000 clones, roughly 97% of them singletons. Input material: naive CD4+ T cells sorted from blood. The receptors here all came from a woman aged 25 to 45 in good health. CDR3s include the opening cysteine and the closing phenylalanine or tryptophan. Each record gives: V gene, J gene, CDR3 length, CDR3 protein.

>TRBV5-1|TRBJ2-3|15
CASSIRDSRTDTQYF
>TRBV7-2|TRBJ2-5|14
CASSPRRVGETQYF
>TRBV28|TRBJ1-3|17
CASSGTLGRGSGNTIYF
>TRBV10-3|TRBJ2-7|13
CAISVLDYEEQYF
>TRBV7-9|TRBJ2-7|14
CASSFSGNTYEQYF
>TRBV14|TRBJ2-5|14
CASSQDNGRETQYF
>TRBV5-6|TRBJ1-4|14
CASGQAGGNEKLFF
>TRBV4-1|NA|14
CASSPRQGSYEQYF
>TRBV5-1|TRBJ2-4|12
CASSPSKNIQYF
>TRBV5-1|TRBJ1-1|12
CASSLRGYEAFF
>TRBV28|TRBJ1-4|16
CASSLNRGQGNEKLFF
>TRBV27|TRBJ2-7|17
CASSPFRSGSHFYEQYF
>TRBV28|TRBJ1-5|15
CASILGGGSNQPQHF
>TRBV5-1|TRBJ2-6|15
CASSLAPAGANVLTF
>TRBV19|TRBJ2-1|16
CASSIVERALFVEQFF
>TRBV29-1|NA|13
CSVASGPNYEQYF